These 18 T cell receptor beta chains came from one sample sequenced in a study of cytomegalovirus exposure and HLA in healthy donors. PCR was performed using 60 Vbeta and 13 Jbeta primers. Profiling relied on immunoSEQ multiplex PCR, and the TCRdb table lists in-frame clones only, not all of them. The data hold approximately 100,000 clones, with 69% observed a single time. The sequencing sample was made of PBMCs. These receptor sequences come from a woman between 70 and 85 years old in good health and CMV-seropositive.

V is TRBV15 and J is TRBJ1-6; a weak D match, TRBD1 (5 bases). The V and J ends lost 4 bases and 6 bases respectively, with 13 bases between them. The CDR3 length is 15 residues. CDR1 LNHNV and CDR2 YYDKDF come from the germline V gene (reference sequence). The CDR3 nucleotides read TGTGCCACCAGCAATTTGACAGTCCCTAATTCACCCCTCCACTTT. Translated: CATSNLTVPNSPLHF. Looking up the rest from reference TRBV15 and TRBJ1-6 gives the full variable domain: DAMVIQNPRYQVTQFGKPVTLSCSQTLNHNVMYWYQQKSSQAPKLLFHYYDKDFNNEADTPDNFQSRRPNTSFCFLDIRSPGLGDTAMYLCATSNLTVPNSPLHFGNGTRLTVT.

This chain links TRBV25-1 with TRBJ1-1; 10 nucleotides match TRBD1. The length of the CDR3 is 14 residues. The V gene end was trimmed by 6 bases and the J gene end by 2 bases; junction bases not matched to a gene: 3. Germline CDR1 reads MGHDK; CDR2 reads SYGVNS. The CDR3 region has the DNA TGTGCCAGCAGGGGGACAGGGGTAAACACTGAAGCTTTCTTT. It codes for CASRGTGVNTEAFF. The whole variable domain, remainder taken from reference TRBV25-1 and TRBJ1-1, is EADIYQTPRYLVIGTGKKITLECSQTMGHDKMYWYQQDPGMELHLIHYSYGVNSTEKGDLSSESTVSRIRTEHFPLTLESARPSHTSQYLCASRGTGVNTEAFFGQGTRLTVV.

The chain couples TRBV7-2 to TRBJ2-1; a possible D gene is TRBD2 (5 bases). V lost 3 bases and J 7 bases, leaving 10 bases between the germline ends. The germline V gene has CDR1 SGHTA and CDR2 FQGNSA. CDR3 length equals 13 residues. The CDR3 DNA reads TGTGCCAGCAGCTTCCCTACTAGGAATGAGCAGTTCTTC. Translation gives CASSFPTRNEQFF.

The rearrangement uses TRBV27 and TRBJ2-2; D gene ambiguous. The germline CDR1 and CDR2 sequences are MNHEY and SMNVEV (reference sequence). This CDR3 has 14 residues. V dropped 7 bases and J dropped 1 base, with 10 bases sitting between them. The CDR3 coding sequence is TGTGCCAGCAATTCGGCGGAGAACACCGGGGAGCTGTTTTTT. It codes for CASNSAENTGELFF.

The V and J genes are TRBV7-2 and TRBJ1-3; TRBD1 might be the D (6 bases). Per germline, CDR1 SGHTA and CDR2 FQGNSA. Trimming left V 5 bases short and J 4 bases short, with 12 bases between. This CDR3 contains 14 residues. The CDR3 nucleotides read TGTGCCAGCAGCCGGACAGTGACCGGAAACACCATATATTTT. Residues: CASSRTVTGNTIYF.

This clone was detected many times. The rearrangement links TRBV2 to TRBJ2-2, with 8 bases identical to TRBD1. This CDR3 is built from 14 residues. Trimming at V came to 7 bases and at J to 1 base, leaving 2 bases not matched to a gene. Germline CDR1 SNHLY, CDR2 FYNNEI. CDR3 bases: TGTGCCAGCACCGGACAGGGGAACACCGGGGAGCTGTTTTTT. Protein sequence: CASTGQGNTGELFF.

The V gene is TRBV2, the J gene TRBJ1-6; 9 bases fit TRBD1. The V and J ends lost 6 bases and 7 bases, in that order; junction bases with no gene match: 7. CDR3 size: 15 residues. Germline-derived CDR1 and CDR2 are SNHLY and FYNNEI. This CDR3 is CASRETGQGNSPLHF. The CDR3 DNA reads TGTGCCAGCAGGGAGACAGGACAGGGGAATTCACCCCTCCACTTT.

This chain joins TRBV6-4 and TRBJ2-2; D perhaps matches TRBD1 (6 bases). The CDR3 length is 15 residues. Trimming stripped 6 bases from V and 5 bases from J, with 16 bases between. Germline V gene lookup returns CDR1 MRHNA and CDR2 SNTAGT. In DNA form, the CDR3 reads TGTGCCAGCAGCTTGTCCACAGGGTCTACCGGGGAGCTGTTTTTT. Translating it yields CASSLSTGSTGELFF.

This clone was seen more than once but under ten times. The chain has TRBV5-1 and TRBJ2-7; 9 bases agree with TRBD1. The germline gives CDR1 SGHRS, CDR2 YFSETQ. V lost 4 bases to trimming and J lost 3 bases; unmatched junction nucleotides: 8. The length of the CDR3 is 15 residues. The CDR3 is CASSVSGTGSYEQYF. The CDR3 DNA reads TGCGCCAGCAGCGTTTCCGGGACAGGGAGCTACGAGCAGTACTTC.

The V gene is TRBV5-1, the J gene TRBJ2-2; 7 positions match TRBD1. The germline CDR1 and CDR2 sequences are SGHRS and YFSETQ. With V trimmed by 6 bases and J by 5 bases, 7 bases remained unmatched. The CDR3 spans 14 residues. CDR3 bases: TGCGCCAGCACCCAACCACAGGGGACCGGGGAGCTGTTTTTT. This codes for CASTQPQGTGELFF. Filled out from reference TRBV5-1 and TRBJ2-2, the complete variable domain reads KAGVTQTPRYLIKTRGQQVTLSCSPISGHRSVSWYQQTPGQGLQFLFEYFSETQRNKGNFPGRFSGRQFSNSRSEMNVSTLELGDSALYLCASTQPQGTGELFFGEGSRLTVL.

The CDR3 spells CSAGVWVTFATNEKLFF. DNA for the CDR3: TGCAGCGCAGGGGTTTGGGTAACATTTGCAACTAATGAAAAACTGTTTTTT. The chain combines TRBV29-1 with TRBJ1-4; TRBD1 might be the D (6 bases). Between the trimmed V and J ends, which lost 7 bases and 0 bases, there was a span of 21 bases. The length of the CDR3 is 17 residues. From germline, CDR1 is SQVTM and CDR2 ANQGSEA.

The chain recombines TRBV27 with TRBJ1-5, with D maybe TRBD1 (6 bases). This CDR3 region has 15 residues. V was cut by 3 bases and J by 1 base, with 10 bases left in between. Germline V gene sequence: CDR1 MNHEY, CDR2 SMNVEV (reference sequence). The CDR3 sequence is CASSFAGVSNQPQHF. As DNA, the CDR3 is TGTGCCAGCAGTTTTGCAGGGGTGAGCAATCAGCCCCAGCATTTT.

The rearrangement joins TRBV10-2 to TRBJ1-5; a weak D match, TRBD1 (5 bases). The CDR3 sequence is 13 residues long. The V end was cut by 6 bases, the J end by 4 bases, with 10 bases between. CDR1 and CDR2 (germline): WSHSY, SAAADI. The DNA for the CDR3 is TGCGCCAGCAGCCTTCAGGGAAATCAGCCCCAGCATTTT. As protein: CASSLQGNQPQHF.

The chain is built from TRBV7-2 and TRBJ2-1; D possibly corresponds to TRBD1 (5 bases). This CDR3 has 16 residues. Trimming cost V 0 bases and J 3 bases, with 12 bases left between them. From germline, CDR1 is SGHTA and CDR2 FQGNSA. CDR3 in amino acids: CASSLASGQGYNEQFF. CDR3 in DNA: TGTGCCAGCAGCTTAGCTAGTGGGCAGGGCTACAATGAGCAGTTCTTC.

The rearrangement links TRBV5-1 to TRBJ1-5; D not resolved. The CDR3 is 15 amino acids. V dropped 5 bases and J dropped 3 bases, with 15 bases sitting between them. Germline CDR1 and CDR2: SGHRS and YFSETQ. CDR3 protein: CASRFSDSSNQPQHF. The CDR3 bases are TGCGCCAGCAGGTTTTCGGACTCGTCCAATCAGCCCCAGCATTTT. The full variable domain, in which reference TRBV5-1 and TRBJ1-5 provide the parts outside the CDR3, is KAGVTQTPRYLIKTRGQQVTLSCSPISGHRSVSWYQQTPGQGLQFLFEYFSETQRNKGNFPGRFSGRQFSNSRSEMNVSTLELGDSALYLCASRFSDSSNQPQHFGDGTRLSIL.

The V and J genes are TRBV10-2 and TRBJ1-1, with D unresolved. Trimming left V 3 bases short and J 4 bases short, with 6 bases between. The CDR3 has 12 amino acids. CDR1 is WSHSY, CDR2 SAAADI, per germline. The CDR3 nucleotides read TGCGCCAGCAGTGATCGGGGCACTGAAGCTTTCTTT. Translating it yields CASSDRGTEAFF.

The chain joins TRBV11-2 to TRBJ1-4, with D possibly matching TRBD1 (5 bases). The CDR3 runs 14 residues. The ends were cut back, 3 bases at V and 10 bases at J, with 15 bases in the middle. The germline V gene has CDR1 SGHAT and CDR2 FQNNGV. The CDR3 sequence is CASSLSDGQGKLFF. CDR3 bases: TGTGCCAGCAGCTTGTCCGACGGGCAGGGAAAACTGTTTTTT.

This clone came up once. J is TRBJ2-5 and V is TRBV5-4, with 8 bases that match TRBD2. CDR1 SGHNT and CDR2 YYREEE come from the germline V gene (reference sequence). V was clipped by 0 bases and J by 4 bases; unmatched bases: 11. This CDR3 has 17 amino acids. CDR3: CASSLVRGGGTPETQYF. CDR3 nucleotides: TGTGCCAGCAGCTTGGTACGAGGCGGGGGGACCCCAGAGACCCAGTACTTC.